A selection of T cell receptor beta chains follows, all from one sample in a study of blood T cell repertoires in COVID-19. Using immunoSEQ multiplex PCR, the repertoire was profiled, and TCRdb retains in-frame clones only, with some absent. The sample has about 160,000 clones, 90% seen once. Sequencing was carried out using peripheral blood. Receptors were obtained from a middle-aged man with acute or convalescent COVID-19. Each CDR3 is given with its conserved first and last residue. Fields, in order: clone size, D gene, J gene, V gene, CDR3 DNA, CDR3 protein. D genes are given only for firm matches. Expanded clones are given a class, and other clones once, few, many or no size at all.

>-|-|TRBJ2-1|TRBV5-1
TGCGCCAGCAGCTCTAGATATGATGAGCAGTTCTTC
CASSSRYDEQFF
>-|-|TRBJ1-3|TRBV19
TGTGCCAGTAGTACAGAGAGCTCTGGAAACACCATATATTTT
CASSTESSGNTIYF
>-|TRBD1|TRBJ1-2|TRBV5-8
TGTGCCAGCAGCCCGGGACAGCGAGCTAACTATGGCTACACCTTC
CASSPGQRANYGYTF
>once|TRBD1|TRBJ2-7|TRBV18
TGTGCCAGCTCACTGGGGACAGGATTCTACGAGCAGTACTTC
CASSLGTGFYEQYF
>-|TRBD1|TRBJ1-2|TRBV10-3
TGTGCCATCAGTTGGACAGGGGATCAATACTATGGCTACACCTTC
CAISWTGDQYYGYTF
>-|-|TRBJ2-1|TRBV5-8
TGTGCCAGCAGCTTGTATACCTACAATGAGCAGTTCTTC
CASSLYTYNEQFF
>-|-|TRBJ2-4|TRBV27
TGTGCCAGCAGCTCCCCACATGTTACCAAAAACATTCAGTACTTC
CASSSPHVTKNIQYF
>-|TRBD1|TRBJ2-1|TRBV6-5
TGTGCCAGCAGTTACCTGGGACAGGGAAGGAAGAATGAGCAGTTCTTC
CASSYLGQGRKNEQFF
>-|-|TRBJ2-3|TRBV27
TGTGCCAGCAGTTTAAGAGGGGGCGGGGGCACAGATACGCAGTATTTT
CASSLRGGGGTDTQYF
>-|-|TRBJ2-2|TRBV7-3
TGTGCCAGCAGCCGATTTTCCGGGGGAATGAGGACCGGGGAGCTGTTTTTT
CASSRFSGGMRTGELFF
>-|TRBD1|TRBJ2-1|TRBV2
TGTGCCAGCAGAGAGGGACAGGGCTACAATGAGCAGTTCTTC
CASREGQGYNEQFF
>-|-|TRBJ2-7|TRBV7-6
TGTGCCAGCAGCTTAGGTGGCGGACGGGGGTCCGGCTACGAGCAGTACTTC
CASSLGGGRGSGYEQYF
>-|TRBD1|TRBJ1-4|TRBV15
TGTGCCACCAGCTGGGGACAGGGGTGGTCTAATGAAAAACTGTTTTTT
CATSWGQGWSNEKLFF
>-|TRBD2|TRBJ2-1|TRBV18
TGTGCCAGCTCACCCTTAGCGGGAGGTATCTACAATGAGCAGTTCTTC
CASSPLAGGIYNEQFF
>-|-|TRBJ1-3|TRBV28
TGTGCCAGCAGTTCAGGGTTTACCATATATTTT
CASSSGFTIYF
>-|-|TRBJ2-7|TRBV5-1
TGCGCCAGCAGCTTTGGGGGGGCCGAGCAGTACTTC
CASSFGGAEQYF
>-|TRBD1|TRBJ2-7|TRBV29-1
TGCAGCGTGATGGGTCCCCGGGACAGGGGCTCCTACGAGCAGTACTTC
CSVMGPRDRGSYEQYF
>-|-|TRBJ2-1|TRBV9
TGTGCCAGCAGCGACGAGGGAGGGGGGGCGAACAATGAGCAGTTCTTC
CASSDEGGGANNEQFF
>-|-|TRBJ1-5|TRBV24-1
TGTGCCACCAGTGACCGTCTAGGAAGGCAGCCCCAGCATTTT
CATSDRLGRQPQHF
>-|TRBD2|TRBJ2-1|TRBV3-1/TRBV3-2
TGTGCCAGCAGCGCCCCGGGACTAGCGGGAGAGGTTGAGCAGTTCTTC
CASSAPGLAGEVEQFF
>once|TRBD1|TRBJ2-7|TRBV5-5
TGTGCCAGCAGCTTGACCCCGGGACAGCGTTACTACGAGCAGTACTTC
CASSLTPGQRYYEQYF
>once|TRBD1|TRBJ1-2|TRBV28
TGTGCCGTTCGGGACAGCAACTATGGCTACACCTTC
CAVRDSNYGYTF
>-|TRBD2|TRBJ2-2|TRBV15
TGTGCCACCAGCAGGTCAAGAGCGGGGGGGCCTCCAAACCGGGAGCTGTTTTTT
CATSRSRAGGPPNRELFF
>-|TRBD2|TRBJ2-1|TRBV6-4
TGTGCCAGCAGTCGGCTAGCGGGAGTCGAGCAGTTCTTC
CASSRLAGVEQFF
>-|-|TRBJ1-4|TRBV9
TGTGCCAGCAGACTTACGACAGATCCCGGAGAAAAACTGTTTTTT
CASRLTTDPGEKLFF
>-|-|TRBJ2-3|TRBV11-2
TGTGCCAGCAGCTTAGGTCGAGGCAGACTTTCAGATACGCAGTATTTT
CASSLGRGRLSDTQYF
>once|TRBD2|TRBJ2-5|TRBV15
TGTGCCACCAGCGTTAGCGGGACTGTATTGGAGACCCAGTACTTC
CATSVSGTVLETQYF
>-|TRBD2|TRBJ2-1|TRBV27
TGTGCCAGCAAGCTAGCGGGAGGGATTAATAAGCAGTTCTTC
CASKLAGGINKQFF
>-|TRBD1|TRBJ1-2|TRBV19
TGTGCCAGACCGGGACAGTGCTCGTCGGACTATGGCTACACCTTC
CARPGQCSSDYGYTF
>-|-|TRBJ1-3|TRBV30
TGTGCCTGGAGTGTACTTGGTGGAAACACCATATATTTT
CAWSVLGGNTIYF
>-|-|TRBJ2-6|TRBV11-2
TGTGCCAGCAGCCTCCTCGTCTCTGGGGCCAACGTCCTGACTTTC
CASSLLVSGANVLTF
>-|TRBD2|TRBJ2-7|TRBV27
TGTGCCAGCAGTTCCGGACCCGGATTAGCGGGGTTCTACGAGCAGTACTTC
CASSSGPGLAGFYEQYF
>-|-|TRBJ1-3|TRBV11-2
TGTGCCAGCAGCTTAAGACAGGCCTCTGGAAACACCATATATTTT
CASSLRQASGNTIYF
>-|TRBD2|TRBJ2-3|TRBV20-1
TGCAGTGCTAGTAGAAGCGGGAGCGAAGATACGCAGTATTTT
CSASRSGSEDTQYF
>-|-|TRBJ1-3|TRBV4-3
TGCGCCAGCAGCCAAGCTTACTTACAGGGTCCTGGAAACACCATATATTTT
CASSQAYLQGPGNTIYF
>once|TRBD2|TRBJ2-2|TRBV11-1
TGTGCCAGCAGCTTGCGGGGGGGCTCCACCGGGGAGCTGTTTTTT
CASSLRGGSTGELFF
>-|TRBD1|TRBJ2-7|TRBV4-1
TGCGCCAGCAGCCAAGGAGAGGGGACAGGGGACGAGCAGTACTTC
CASSQGEGTGDEQYF
>-|-|TRBJ1-2|TRBV20-1
TGCAGTGTAAGGGGCGCGGGCTACACCTTC
CSVRGAGYTF
>-|-|TRBJ1-1|TRBV19
TGTGCCAGTAGTGGAGAAAACGGGAACACTGAAGCTTTCTTT
CASSGENGNTEAFF
>-|TRBD2|TRBJ2-7|TRBV20-1
TGCAGTGCTAGTGGACTAGCGGGGTTCTACGAGCAGTACTTC
CSASGLAGFYEQYF
>-|TRBD1|TRBJ2-5|TRBV6-2/TRBV6-3
TGTGCCAGCAGTTACTCGGGACAGGGGGCCGGATACCAAGAGACCCAGTACTTC
CASSYSGQGAGYQETQYF
>-|TRBD2|TRBJ2-3|TRBV13
TGTGCCAGCAGCCCCTCGGGGCTAGCGGGGGGTGGGACAGATACGCAGTATTTT
CASSPSGLAGGGTDTQYF
>once|-|TRBJ1-1|TRBV11-2
TGTGCCAGCAGCCCGAGTCATGGGGGGAGGAACACTGAAGCTTTCTTT
CASSPSHGGRNTEAFF
>-|-|TRBJ1-4|TRBV29-1
TGCAGCGTCCGAGAGGGGAGGGCAACTAATGAAAAACTGTTTTTT
CSVREGRATNEKLFF
>-|TRBD1|TRBJ1-5|TRBV15
TGTGCCACCAGCGCCCCCGGGACAGGGTATCAGCCCCAGCATTTT
CATSAPGTGYQPQHF
>-|-|TRBJ1-3|TRBV29-1
TGCAGCGCCGAACAGGGATCAACTGGAAACACCATATATTTT
CSAEQGSTGNTIYF
>-|TRBD1|TRBJ2-7|TRBV7-2
TGTGCCAGCAGCTTAGCGGCCGGGACAGGGGTGTACGAGCAGTACTTC
CASSLAAGTGVYEQYF
>-|-|TRBJ1-4|TRBV28
TGTGCCAGCAGTTTGGAGGGACCGGGGGAAAAACTGTTTTTT
CASSLEGPGEKLFF
>-|TRBD1|TRBJ1-2|TRBV6-5
TGTGCCAGCAGAAGGGACAGGGGGCTTAGTGGCTACACCTTC
CASRRDRGLSGYTF
>-|TRBD2|TRBJ2-2|TRBV5-1
TGCGCCAGCAGCAGGGAGGTAGCGGGAGCCGGGGAGCTGTTTTTT
CASSREVAGAGELFF
>-|TRBD2|TRBJ2-3|TRBV19
TGTGCCAGTAGCCTCGATTTCAGCGGGGGGGTAGTAGATACGCAGTATTTT
CASSLDFSGGVVDTQYF
>-|-|TRBJ2-5|TRBV24-1
TGTGCCACCAGTGACCATCGAGCCCACCCCCTAGGGGTGGTTCAAGAGACCCAGTACTTC
CATSDHRAHPLGVVQETQYF
>-|TRBD1|TRBJ2-7|TRBV7-2
TGTGCCAGCAGCGCCCGGGACAGGGATCCCGACGAGCAGTACTTC
CASSARDRDPDEQYF